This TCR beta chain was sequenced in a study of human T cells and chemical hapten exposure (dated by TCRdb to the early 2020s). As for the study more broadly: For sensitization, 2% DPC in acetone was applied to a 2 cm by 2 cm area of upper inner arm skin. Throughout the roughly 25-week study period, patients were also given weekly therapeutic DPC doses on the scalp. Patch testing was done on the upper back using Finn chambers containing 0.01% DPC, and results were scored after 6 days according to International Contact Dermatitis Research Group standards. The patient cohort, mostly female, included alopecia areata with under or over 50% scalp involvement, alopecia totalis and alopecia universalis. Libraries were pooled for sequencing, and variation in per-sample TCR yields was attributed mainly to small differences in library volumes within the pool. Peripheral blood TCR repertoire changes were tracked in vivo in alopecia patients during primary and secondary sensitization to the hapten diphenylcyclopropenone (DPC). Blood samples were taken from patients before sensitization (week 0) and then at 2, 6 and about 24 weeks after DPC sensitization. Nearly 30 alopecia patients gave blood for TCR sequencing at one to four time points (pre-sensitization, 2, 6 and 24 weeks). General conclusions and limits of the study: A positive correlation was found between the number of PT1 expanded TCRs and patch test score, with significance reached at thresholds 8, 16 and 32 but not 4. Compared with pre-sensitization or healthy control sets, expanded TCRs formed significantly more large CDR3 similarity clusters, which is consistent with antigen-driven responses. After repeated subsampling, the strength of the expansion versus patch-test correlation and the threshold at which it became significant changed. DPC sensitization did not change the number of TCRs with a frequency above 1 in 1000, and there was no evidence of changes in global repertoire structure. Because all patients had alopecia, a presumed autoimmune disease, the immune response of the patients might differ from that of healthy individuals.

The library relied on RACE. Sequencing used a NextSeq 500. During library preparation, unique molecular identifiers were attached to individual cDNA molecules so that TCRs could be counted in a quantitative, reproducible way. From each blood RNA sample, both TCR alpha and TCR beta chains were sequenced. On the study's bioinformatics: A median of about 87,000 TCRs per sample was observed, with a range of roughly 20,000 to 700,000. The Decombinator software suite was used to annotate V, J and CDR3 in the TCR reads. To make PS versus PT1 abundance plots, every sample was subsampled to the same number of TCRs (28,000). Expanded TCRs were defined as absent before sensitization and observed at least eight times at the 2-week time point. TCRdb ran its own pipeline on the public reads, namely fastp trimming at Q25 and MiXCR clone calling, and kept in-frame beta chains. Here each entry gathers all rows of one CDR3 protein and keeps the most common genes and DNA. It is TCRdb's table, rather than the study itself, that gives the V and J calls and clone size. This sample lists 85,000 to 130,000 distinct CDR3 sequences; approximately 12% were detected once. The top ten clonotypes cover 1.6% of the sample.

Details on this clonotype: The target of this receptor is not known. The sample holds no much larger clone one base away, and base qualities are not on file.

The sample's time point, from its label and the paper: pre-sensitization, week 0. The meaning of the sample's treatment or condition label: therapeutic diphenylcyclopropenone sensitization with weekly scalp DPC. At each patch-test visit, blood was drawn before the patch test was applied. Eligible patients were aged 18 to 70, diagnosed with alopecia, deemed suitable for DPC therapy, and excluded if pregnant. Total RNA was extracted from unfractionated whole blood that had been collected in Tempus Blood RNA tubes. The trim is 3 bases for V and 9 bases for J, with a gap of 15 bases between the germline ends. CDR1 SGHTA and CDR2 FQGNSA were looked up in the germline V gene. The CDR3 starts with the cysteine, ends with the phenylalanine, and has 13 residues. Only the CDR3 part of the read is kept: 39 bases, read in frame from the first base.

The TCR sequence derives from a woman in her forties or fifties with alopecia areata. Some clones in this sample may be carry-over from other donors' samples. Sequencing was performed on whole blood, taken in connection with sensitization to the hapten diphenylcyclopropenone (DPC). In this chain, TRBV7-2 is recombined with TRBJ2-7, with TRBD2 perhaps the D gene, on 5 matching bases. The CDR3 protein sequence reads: CASSFVAGEGQYF. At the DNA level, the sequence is TGTGCCAGCAGCTTCGTAGCCGGGGAAGGGCAGTACTTC.